The clone carrying this TCR beta chain has only one observation. The antigen remains unidentified. The junction and the germline gene differ at one end; a read error may be behind it. These data belong to a study of T cell repertoires in cytomegalovirus infection. Study background: The authors used CMV epitopes that were HLA-C-restricted (recently identified) and HLA-B-restricted (well studied). Both CMV infection and a matching HLA type were indicated by public TCR beta signatures. Findings of the study overall: Cumulated frequencies of public TCR beta families served to identify carriers of CMV plus the relevant HLA. HLA-C-restricted CMV clonotypes gave the most frequent clonotype in two of eight donors.

One entry per CDR3 protein, called by TCRdb with MiXCR from the reads. Here the sample spans 400,000 to 600,000 distinct CDR3 sequences, more than 40% being singletons. This CDR3 has 19 amino acids. Germline assignment: CDR1 MNHNY and CDR2 SVGAGI (reference sequence). The chain recombines TRBV6-6 with TRBJ2-6, with 11 bases lining up with TRBD2. The sequencing used cultured PBMCs, collected from culture after CMV antigen stimulation. The receptor was derived from a human donor in good health (CMV status not recorded). Some clones in this sample may be carry-over from other donors' samples. The CDR3 reads CASSKTGTSGVGGANVLSF. CDR3 in DNA: TGTGCCAGCAGTAAAACCGGGACTAGCGGTGTAGGTGGGGCCAACGTCCTGTCTTTC.